The 27 T cell receptor beta chains below all came from one sample that was sequenced in a study of beta chain features in type 1 diabetes. What was sequenced were expressed TCRB transcripts, since all of the isolated RNA had been reverse transcribed. Using immunoSEQ multiplex PCR, the repertoire was profiled, and TCRdb retains in-frame clones only, with some absent. The data contain 250,000 or so clones, 25% to 30% of them singletons. The sequenced material came from central memory CD4+ T cells from blood. Receptors originate from a man younger than 40 in good health.

With respect to this clone: The DNA is left out, because the CDR3 cannot be placed on it with certainty; the CDR3 is given as TCRdb lists it. The chain is built from TRBV30 and TRBJ1-5. The CDR3 numbers 13 amino acids, ends counted. Germline V CDR1 and CDR2: GTSNPN, SVGIG (reference sequence). The CDR3 here is CAWSFGAGQPQHF.

There are a few counts of this clone. J is TRBJ2-3 and V is TRBV18, with D unresolved. Germline values: CDR1 KGHSH, CDR2 LQKENI. The V end lost 3 bases, the J end lost 2 bases, and 12 bases lay between the germline ends. The CDR3 extends over 15 amino acids. Here the CDR3 reads CASSPNGQITDTQYF. CDR3 bases: TGTGCCAGCTCACCGAATGGGCAGATCACAGATACGCAGTATTTT.

The gene calls are TRBV7-2 and TRBJ2-5, with 12 bases identical to TRBD2. This CDR3 comprises 15 residues. CDR1 is SGHTA, CDR2 FQGNSA, per germline. V was pared by 3 bases and J by 5 bases, with 4 bases of the junction left unmatched. The CDR3, as DNA: TGTGCCAGCAGCTTCGGACTAGCGGGAAGGGAGACCCAGTACTTC. The encoded protein is CASSFGLAGRETQYF.

This sequence joins TRBV19 and TRBJ1-2; D unclear. V was pared by 2 bases and J by 4 bases, with 11 bases between. Germline CDR1 is LNHDA and CDR2 is SQIVND (reference sequence). The CDR3 is made up of 14 amino acids. CDR3 coding DNA: TGTGCCAGTAGTATAAGGTGGGGTGGCTATGGCTACACCTTC. Protein sequence: CASSIRWGGYGYTF.

This clone was observed at least ten times. V gene TRBV7-6 combines with J gene TRBJ2-7; tentatively, D is TRBD2 (6 bases). The germline V gene has CDR1 SGHVS and CDR2 FNYEAQ. The V end lost 3 bases, the J end lost 2 bases, and 11 bases lay between the germline ends. This CDR3 has 14 amino acids. The chain's CDR3 is CASSLETGAYEQYF. The DNA of the CDR3 is TGTGCCAGCAGCTTGGAGACGGGGGCCTACGAGCAGTACTTC.

The rearrangement joins TRBV9 to TRBJ2-3; tentatively, D is TRBD2 (5 bases). Per germline, CDR1 SGDLS and CDR2 YYNGEE. Trimming took off 0 bases at V and 4 bases at J, with 15 bases between the two ends. The CDR3 runs 16 residues. CDR3 amino acids: CASSVGSWSGSDTQYF. For the CDR3, the DNA is TGTGCCAGCAGCGTAGGGAGCTGGAGCGGCTCAGATACGCAGTATTTT.

This clone occurred a few times. The chain joins TRBV30 to TRBJ2-1; 11 bases match TRBD2. This CDR3 has 14 amino acids. With 7 bases clipped from V and 9 bases from J, the junction kept 11 bases outside the gene matches. CDR1 is GTSNPN and CDR2 is SVGIG in the germline V gene (reference sequence). CDR3 residues: CASSLAGGQGEQFF. CDR3 nucleotide sequence: TGTGCCTCCAGTTTAGCGGGAGGGCAGGGTGAGCAGTTCTTC.

This clone was observed a few times. The V gene is TRBV15, the J gene TRBJ2-2, with D perhaps matching TRBD2 (6 bases). V lost 5 bases and J 6 bases, leaving 13 bases between the germline ends. The CDR3 is 14 amino acids. Germline V gene data show CDR1 as LNHNV and CDR2 as YYDKDF (reference sequence). This CDR3 is CATSPSGVAGELFF. The CDR3 region has the DNA TGTGCCACCAGCCCGTCGGGGGTGGCCGGGGAGCTGTTTTTT.

V is TRBV27 and J is TRBJ1-2; no clear D. CDR3 length: 14 amino acids. V was pared by 5 bases and J by 1 base, with 11 bases between. CDR1 MNHEY and CDR2 SMNVEV come from the germline V gene (reference sequence). The CDR3 coding sequence is TGTGCCAGCAGTAGAACCGGCCTTAACTATGGCTACACCTTC. Translation gives CASSRTGLNYGYTF.

V and J are TRBV7-2 and TRBJ2-5; 9 bases match TRBD1. After removal of 4 bases from V and 5 bases from J, the junction contained 5 bases not matched to a gene. This CDR3 has 14 amino acids. CDR1 and CDR2 from the germline V gene are SGHTA and FQGNSA. The CDR3 region has the DNA TGTGCCAGCAGCTCGGGGGACAGGGCTGAGACCCAGTACTTC. Protein: CASSSGDRAETQYF.

This clone has more than one count but fewer than ten. The chain couples TRBV5-1 to TRBJ2-1; 8 bases are shared with TRBD1. This CDR3 comprises 14 residues. Germline values: CDR1 SGHRS, CDR2 YFSETQ. The junction had 8 bases not matched to a gene; V was cut back by 4 bases and J by 8 bases. CDR3 DNA sequence: TGCGCCAGCAGCCGGGACAGGCCTTGGGATGAGCAGTTCTTC. Amino acids: CASSRDRPWDEQFF.

This clone has ten or more counts. CDR3 nucleotides: TGTGCCAGCAGCTTGTTTACAGGGGGCCGAGTCGGTGAAGCTTTCTTT. The encoded protein is CASSLFTGGRVGEAFF. The rearrangement joins TRBV5-4 to TRBJ1-1; 9 bases match TRBD1. CDR3 length: 16 amino acids. V lost 1 base, J lost 7 bases, and 11 bases stayed unmatched. Looked up from germline, CDR1 is SGHNT and CDR2 is YYREEE (reference sequence).

The V gene is TRBV9, the J gene TRBJ2-3, with 7 bases lining up with TRBD2. Per the germline V gene, CDR1 is SGDLS and CDR2 is YYNGEE. The CDR3 has 16 residues. V dropped 4 bases and J dropped 1; count of bases not matched to a gene: 9. Here the CDR3 DNA reads TGTGCCAGCAGCCTCAAAGGGAGGGGAGGCACAGATACGCAGTATTTT. Amino acids: CASSLKGRGGTDTQYF.

This clone was observed a handful of times. The rearrangement joins TRBV18 to TRBJ2-3; D might be TRBD1 or TRBD2, each matching 5 bases. Trimming pared 1 base from V and 5 bases from J, leaving 13 bases between. CDR1 KGHSH and CDR2 LQKENI come from the germline V gene. The CDR3 loop spans 15 amino acids. This CDR3 reads CASSPQRGGGDTQYF. CDR3 nucleotides: TGTGCCAGCTCACCACAGAGGGGTGGTGGAGATACGCAGTATTTT. The variable domain in full, with the rest retrieved from reference TRBV18 and TRBJ2-3, is NAGVMQNPRHLVRRRGQEARLRCSPMKGHSHVYWYRQLPEEGLKFMVYLQKENIIDESGMPKERFSAEFPKEGPSILRIQQVVRGDSAAYFCASSPQRGGGDTQYFGPGTRLTVL.

The chain joins TRBV30 to TRBJ2-1; D is ambiguous. CDR1 GTSNPN and CDR2 SVGIG come from the germline V gene (reference sequence). V lost 5 bases and J 2 bases, leaving 16 bases between the germline ends. The CDR3 contains 15 residues. CDR3 nucleotides: TGTGCCTGGGTCCCTGCACGGCTACCCTACAATGAGCAGTTCTTC. It yields the protein CAWVPARLPYNEQFF.

This chain links TRBV5-1 with TRBJ2-1; TRBD2 matches at 15 bases. The CDR3 is 18 amino acids. CDR1 SGHRS and CDR2 YFSETQ come from the germline V gene. The V gene end was trimmed by 3 bases and the J gene end by 7 bases; junction bases not matched to a gene: 11. CDR3 region: CASSSRTSGRAFGNEQFF. The CDR3, as DNA: TGCGCCAGCAGCTCCCGGACTAGCGGGAGGGCCTTCGGAAATGAGCAGTTCTTC.

This clone was counted at least ten times. CDR3 DNA sequence: TGTGCCAGCAGCTTAGCGCGAACAACTCTTAGCAATCAGCCCCAGCATTTT. Translating gives CASSLARTTLSNQPQHF. V and J are TRBV7-2 and TRBJ1-5; D is undetermined. V shed 0 bases and J shed 0 bases, with 12 bases lying between them. Germline CDR1 SGHTA, CDR2 FQGNSA. This CDR3 is 17 amino acids long.

The chain uses TRBV30 and TRBJ1-1; 8 bases are shared with TRBD1. The germline gives CDR1 GTSNPN, CDR2 SVGIG (reference sequence). The junction had 8 bases not matched to a gene; V was cut back by 1 base and J by 10 bases. This CDR3 contains 13 residues. The CDR3 spells CAWSEGQGRGAFF. CDR3 nucleotide sequence: TGTGCCTGGAGTGAAGGACAGGGAAGAGGAGCTTTCTTT.

The chain is built from TRBV7-2 and TRBJ2-7; TRBD1 is a possible D gene (7 bases). CDR1 and CDR2 from the germline V gene are SGHTA and FQGNSA. The V gene lost 5 bases and the J gene lost 5 bases, with 16 bases spanning the gap. There are 14 residues in the CDR3. The CDR3 DNA sequence: TGTGCCAGCAGCCCCCGCGGCAGGGGGGACGAGCAGTACTTC. Translating it yields CASSPRGRGDEQYF. The whole variable domain, remainder taken from reference TRBV7-2 and TRBJ2-7, is GAGVSQSPSNKVTEKGKDVELRCDPISGHTALYWYRQSLGQGLEFLIYFQGNSAPDKSGLPSDRFSAERTGGSVSTLTIQRTQQEDSAVYLCASSPRGRGDEQYFGPGTRLTVT.

This sequence joins TRBV4-2 and TRBJ2-7; 9 bases agree with TRBD2. CDR3 size: 16 residues. The V gene end was trimmed by 0 bases and the J gene end by 4 bases; junction bases not matched to a gene: 7. Germline CDR1 is LGHNA and CDR2 is YNFKEQ. The DNA of the CDR3 is TGTGCCAGCAGCCAAGATTATAATCTAGCGGGGTACGAGCAGTACTTC. Its translation is CASSQDYNLAGYEQYF.

This clone was seen a handful of times. The V gene is TRBV30, the J gene TRBJ2-5, with 12 bases identical to TRBD2. V was clipped by 2 bases and J by 3 bases; unmatched bases: 7. CDR3 length equals 16 residues. The germline gives CDR1 GTSNPN, CDR2 SVGIG (reference sequence). The CDR3, as DNA: TGTGCCTGGAGTCCTAGTTGGACTAGCGGGGAAGAGACCCAGTACTTC. Protein: CAWSPSWTSGEETQYF.

This sequence joins TRBV6-5 and TRBJ2-5, with D tentatively TRBD1 (6 bases). The CDR3 covers 11 residues. Germline CDR1 reads MNHEY; CDR2 reads SVGAGI. Trimming stripped 5 bases from V and 5 bases from J, with 6 bases between. CDR3 in amino acids: CASSRGETQYF. The CDR3 DNA reads TGTGCCAGCAGTAGGGGGGAGACCCAGTACTTC.

This clone was recorded a few times. CDR3: CASSLSAGGYNEQFF. The CDR3 DNA reads as TGTGCCAGCAGCTTGTCAGCGGGGGGATACAATGAGCAGTTCTTC. The rearrangement links TRBV5-4 to TRBJ2-1; 9 bases line up with TRBD2. Germline V gene lookup returns CDR1 SGHNT and CDR2 YYREEE (reference sequence). The CDR3 totals 15 residues. J lost 4 bases, V lost 1 base, and 3 bases had no gene match. Based on the CDR3 plus reference TRBV5-4 and TRBJ2-1, the full variable domain is ETGVTQSPTHLIKTRGQQVTLRCSSQSGHNTVSWYQQALGQGPQFIFQYYREEENGRGNFPPRFSGLQFPNYSSELNVNALELDDSALYLCASSLSAGGYNEQFFGPGTRLTVL.

This clone was observed a handful of times. V usage is TRBV6-6 and J usage is TRBJ2-5; perhaps D is TRBD1 or TRBD2 (5 bases each). Germline CDR1 and CDR2: MNHNY and SVGAGI (reference sequence). The CDR3 is 15 amino acids. V was pared by 6 bases and J by 2 bases, with 16 bases between. The CDR3 coding sequence is TGTGCCAGCAGCCCCCAGGGTAGCGTTCAAGAGACCCAGTACTTC. Protein product: CASSPQGSVQETQYF.

The chain links TRBV7-6 to TRBJ2-2; TRBD2 might be the D (5 bases). The germline V gene has CDR1 SGHVS and CDR2 FNYEAQ. This CDR3 region has 17 residues. V lost 2 bases, J lost 2 bases, and 15 bases lay in between. CDR3 in DNA: TGTGCCAGCAGCTTATTCCCCTCGGGATACAACACCGGGGAGCTGTTTTTT. This encodes CASSLFPSGYNTGELFF.

This clone was recorded a few times. The V call is TRBV29-1, the J call TRBJ2-2; possibly TRBD1 for D (6 bases). Germline loops: CDR1 SQVTM, CDR2 ANQGSEA. V lost 2 bases, J lost 7 bases, and 17 bases lay in between. CDR3 size: 15 residues. The CDR3 spells CSVERPQGSDGELFF. Written as DNA, the CDR3 is TGCAGCGTTGAACGTCCACAGGGCTCTGACGGGGAGCTGTTTTTT.

This clone occurred a few times. The gene calls are TRBV4-1 and TRBJ1-3; tentatively, D is TRBD1 (6 bases). The V gene's germline CDR1 is MGHRA and CDR2 YSYEKL. V lost 0 bases and J lost 2, with 8 bases in between. There are 15 residues in the CDR3. CDR3 residues: CASSQERDTGNTIYF. CDR3 sequence (DNA): TGCGCCAGCAGCCAAGAACGGGACACTGGAAACACCATATATTTT.